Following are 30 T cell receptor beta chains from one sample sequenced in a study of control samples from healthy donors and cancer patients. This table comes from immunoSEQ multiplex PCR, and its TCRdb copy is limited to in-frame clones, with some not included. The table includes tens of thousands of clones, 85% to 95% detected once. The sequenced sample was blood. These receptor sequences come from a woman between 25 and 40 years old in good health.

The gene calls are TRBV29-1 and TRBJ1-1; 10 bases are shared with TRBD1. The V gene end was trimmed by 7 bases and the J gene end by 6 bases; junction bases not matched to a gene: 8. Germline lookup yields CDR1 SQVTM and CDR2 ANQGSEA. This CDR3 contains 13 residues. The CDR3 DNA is TGCAGCGGGGACAGGGGCGCATATTCTGAAGCTTTCTTT. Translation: CSGDRGAYSEAFF.

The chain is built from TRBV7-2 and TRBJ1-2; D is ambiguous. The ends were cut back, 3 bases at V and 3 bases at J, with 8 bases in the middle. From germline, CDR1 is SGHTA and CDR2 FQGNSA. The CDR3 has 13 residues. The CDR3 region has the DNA TGTGCCAGCAGCTTGAGGGTAGACTATGGCTACACCTTC. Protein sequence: CASSLRVDYGYTF.

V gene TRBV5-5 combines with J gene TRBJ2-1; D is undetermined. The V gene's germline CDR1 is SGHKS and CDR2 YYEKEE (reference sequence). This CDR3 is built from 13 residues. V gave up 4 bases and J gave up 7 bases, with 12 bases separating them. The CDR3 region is CASSPGRKNEQFF. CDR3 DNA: TGTGCCAGCAGCCCAGGACGGAAGAATGAGCAGTTCTTC.

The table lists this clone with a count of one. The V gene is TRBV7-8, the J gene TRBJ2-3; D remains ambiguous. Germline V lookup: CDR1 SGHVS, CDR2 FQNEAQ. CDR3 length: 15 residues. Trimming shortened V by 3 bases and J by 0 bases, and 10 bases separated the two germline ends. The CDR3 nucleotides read TGTGCCAGCAGCTTTGCTCCGACTAGCACAGATACGCAGTATTTT. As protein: CASSFAPTSTDTQYF.

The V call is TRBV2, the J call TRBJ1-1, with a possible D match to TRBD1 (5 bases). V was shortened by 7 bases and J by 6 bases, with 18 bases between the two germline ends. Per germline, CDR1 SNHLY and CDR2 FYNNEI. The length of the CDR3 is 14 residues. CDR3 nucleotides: TGTGCCAGCACCCCTTCCCAGGGTCGGCCTGAAGCTTTCTTT. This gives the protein CASTPSQGRPEAFF.

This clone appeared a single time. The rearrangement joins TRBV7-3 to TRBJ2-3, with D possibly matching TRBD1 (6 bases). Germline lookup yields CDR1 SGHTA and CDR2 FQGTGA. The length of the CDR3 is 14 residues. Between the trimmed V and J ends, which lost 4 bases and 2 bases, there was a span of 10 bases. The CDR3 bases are TGTGCCAGCAGCTGGGCAGGGGCCACAGATACGCAGTATTTT. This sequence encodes CASSWAGATDTQYF.

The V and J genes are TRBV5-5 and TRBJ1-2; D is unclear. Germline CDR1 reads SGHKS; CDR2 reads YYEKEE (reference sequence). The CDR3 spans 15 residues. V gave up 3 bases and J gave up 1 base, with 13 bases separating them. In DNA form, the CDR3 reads TGTGCCAGCAGCTCTACCCCATTGGGTAACTATGGCTACACCTTC. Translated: CASSSTPLGNYGYTF.

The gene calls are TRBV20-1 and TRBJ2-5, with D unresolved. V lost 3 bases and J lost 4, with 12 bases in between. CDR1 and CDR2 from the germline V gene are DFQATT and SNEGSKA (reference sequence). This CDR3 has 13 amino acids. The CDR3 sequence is CSASPKWGETQYF. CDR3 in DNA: TGCAGTGCTAGTCCCAAGTGGGGAGAGACCCAGTACTTC.

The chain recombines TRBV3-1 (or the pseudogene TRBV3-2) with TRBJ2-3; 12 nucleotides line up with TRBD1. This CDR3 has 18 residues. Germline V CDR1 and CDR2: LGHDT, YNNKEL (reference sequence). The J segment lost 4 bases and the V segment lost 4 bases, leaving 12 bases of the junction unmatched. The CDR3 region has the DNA TGTGCCAGCAGCCCGAGGCTGGGACAGGGGGCGTTAGCAGATACGCAGTATTTT. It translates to CASSPRLGQGALADTQYF.

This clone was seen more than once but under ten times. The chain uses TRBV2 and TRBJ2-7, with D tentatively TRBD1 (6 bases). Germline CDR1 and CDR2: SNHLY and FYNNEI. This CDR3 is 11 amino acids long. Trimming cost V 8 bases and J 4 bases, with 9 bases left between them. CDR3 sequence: CASGRGYEQYF. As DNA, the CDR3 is TGTGCCAGCGGAAGGGGGTACGAGCAGTACTTC.

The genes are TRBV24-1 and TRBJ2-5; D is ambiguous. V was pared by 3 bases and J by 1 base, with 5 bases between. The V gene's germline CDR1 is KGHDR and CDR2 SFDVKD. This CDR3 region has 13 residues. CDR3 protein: CATSDATQETQYF. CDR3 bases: TGTGCCACCAGTGATGCTACCCAAGAGACCCAGTACTTC.

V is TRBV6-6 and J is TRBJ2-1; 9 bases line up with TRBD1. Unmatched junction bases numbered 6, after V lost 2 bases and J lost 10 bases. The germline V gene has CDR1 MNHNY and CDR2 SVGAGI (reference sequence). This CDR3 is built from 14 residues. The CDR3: CASSYGTGPGEQFF. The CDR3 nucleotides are TGTGCCAGCAGTTACGGGACAGGGCCTGGCGAGCAGTTCTTC.

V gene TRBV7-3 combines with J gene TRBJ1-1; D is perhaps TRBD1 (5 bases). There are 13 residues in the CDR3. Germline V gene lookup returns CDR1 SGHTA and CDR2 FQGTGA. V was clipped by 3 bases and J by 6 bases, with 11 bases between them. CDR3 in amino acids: CASSFGGDAEAFF. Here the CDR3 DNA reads TGTGCCAGCAGCTTCGGGGGAGACGCTGAAGCTTTCTTT.

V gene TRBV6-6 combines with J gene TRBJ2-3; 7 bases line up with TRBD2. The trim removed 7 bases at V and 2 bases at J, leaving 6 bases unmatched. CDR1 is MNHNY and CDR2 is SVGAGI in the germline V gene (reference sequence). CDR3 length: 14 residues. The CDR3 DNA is TGTGCCAGCAAGGGTCTAGCGGACACAGATACGCAGTATTTT. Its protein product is CASKGLADTDTQYF.

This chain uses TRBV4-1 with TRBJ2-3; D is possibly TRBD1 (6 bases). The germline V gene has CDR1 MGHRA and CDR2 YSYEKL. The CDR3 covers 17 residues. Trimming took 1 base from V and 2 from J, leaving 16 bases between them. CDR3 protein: CASSQGRDTRFTDTQYF. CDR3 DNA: TGCGCCAGCAGCCAAGGCCGGGACACCAGATTCACAGATACGCAGTATTTT.

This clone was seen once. The CDR3 reads CASSFGGGGDYGYTF. CDR3 bases: TGTGCCAGCAGTTTTGGGGGAGGCGGGGACTATGGCTACACCTTC. The chain joins TRBV27 to TRBJ1-2, with TRBD1 as a possible D gene (5 bases). Trimming took off 3 bases at V and 3 bases at J, with 14 bases between the two ends. The CDR3 runs 15 residues. CDR1 and CDR2 (germline): MNHEY, SMNVEV (reference sequence).

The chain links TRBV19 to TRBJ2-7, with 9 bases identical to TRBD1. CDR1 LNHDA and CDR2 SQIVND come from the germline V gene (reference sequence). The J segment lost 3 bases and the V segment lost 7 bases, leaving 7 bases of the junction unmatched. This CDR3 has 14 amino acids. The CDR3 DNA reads TGTGCCAGTAAAGTGGGACAGGGAAGCTACGAGCAGTACTTC. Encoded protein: CASKVGQGSYEQYF.

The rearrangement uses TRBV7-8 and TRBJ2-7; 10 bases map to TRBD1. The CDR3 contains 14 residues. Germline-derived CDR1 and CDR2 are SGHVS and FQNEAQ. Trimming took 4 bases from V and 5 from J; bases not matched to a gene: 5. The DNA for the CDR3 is TGTGCCAGCAGCTCCCGGGACAGGGGTAACGAGCAGTACTTC. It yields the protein CASSSRDRGNEQYF.

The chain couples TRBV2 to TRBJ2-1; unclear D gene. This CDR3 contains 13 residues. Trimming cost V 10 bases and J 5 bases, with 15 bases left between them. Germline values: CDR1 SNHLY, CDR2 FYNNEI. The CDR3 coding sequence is TGTGCCATCCTCGACAACGACGACAATGAGCAGTTCTTC. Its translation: CAILDNDDNEQFF. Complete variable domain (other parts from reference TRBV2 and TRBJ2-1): EPEVTQTPSHQVTQMGQEVILRCVPISNHLYFYWYRQILGQKVEFLVSFYNNEISEKSEIFDDQFSVERPDGSNFTLKIRSTKLEDSAMYFCAILDNDDNEQFFGPGTRLTVL.

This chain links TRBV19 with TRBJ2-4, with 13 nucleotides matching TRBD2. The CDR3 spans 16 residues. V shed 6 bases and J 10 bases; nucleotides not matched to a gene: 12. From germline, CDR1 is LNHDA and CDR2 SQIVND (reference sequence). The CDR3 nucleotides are TGTGCCAGTAGCAGGACCGGGACTAGCGGGATCGAGATTCAGTACTTC. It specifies CASSRTGTSGIEIQYF.

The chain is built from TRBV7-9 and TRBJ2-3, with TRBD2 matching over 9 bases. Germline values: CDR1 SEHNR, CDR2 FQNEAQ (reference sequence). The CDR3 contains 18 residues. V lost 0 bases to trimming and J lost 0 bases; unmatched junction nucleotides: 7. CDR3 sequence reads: CASSLAQSSGASTDTQYF. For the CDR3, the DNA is TGTGCCAGCAGCTTAGCGCAGTCTAGCGGGGCTAGCACAGATACGCAGTATTTT.

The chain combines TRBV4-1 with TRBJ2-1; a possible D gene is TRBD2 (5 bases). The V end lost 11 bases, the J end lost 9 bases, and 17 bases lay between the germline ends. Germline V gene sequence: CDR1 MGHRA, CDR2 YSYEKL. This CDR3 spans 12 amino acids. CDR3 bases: TGCGCCGTCCGCGTTAGGAGCGGTGAGCAGTTCTTC. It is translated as CAVRVRSGEQFF.

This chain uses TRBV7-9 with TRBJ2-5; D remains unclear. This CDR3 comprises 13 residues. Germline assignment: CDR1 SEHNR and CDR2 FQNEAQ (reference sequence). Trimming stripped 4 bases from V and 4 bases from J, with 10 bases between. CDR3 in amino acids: CASSSSGGETQYF. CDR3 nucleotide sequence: TGTGCCAGCAGCTCCTCGGGCGGAGAGACCCAGTACTTC. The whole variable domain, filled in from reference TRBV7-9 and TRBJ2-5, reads DTGVSQNPRHKITKRGQNVTFRCDPISEHNRLYWYRQTLGQGPEFLTYFQNEAQLEKSRLLSDRFSAERPKGSFSTLEIQRTEQGDSAMYLCASSSSGGETQYFGPGTRLLVL.

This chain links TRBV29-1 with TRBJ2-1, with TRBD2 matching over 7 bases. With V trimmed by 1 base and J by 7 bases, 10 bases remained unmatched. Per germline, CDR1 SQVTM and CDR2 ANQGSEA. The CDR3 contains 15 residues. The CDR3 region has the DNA TGCAGCGTTGAAGGAGCGCGGGAGTATATGAATGAGCAGTTCTTC. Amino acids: CSVEGAREYMNEQFF.

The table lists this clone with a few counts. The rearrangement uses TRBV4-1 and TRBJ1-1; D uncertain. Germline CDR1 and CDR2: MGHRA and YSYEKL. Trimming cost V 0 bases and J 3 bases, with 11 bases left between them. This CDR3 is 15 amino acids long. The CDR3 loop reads CASSQDPGRYTEAFF. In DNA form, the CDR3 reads TGCGCCAGCAGCCAAGATCCTGGACGGTACACTGAAGCTTTCTTT.

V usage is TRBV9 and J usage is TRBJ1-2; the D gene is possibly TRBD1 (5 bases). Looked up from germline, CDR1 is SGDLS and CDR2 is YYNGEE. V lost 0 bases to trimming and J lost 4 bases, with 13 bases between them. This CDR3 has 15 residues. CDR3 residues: CASSVVEGPGYGYTF. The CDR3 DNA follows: TGTGCCAGCAGCGTAGTCGAGGGGCCCGGCTATGGCTACACCTTC.

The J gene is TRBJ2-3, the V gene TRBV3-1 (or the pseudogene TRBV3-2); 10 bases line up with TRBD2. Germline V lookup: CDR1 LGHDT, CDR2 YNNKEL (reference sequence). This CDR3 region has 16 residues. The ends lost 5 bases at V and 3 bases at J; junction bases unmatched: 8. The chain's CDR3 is CASSYLAGVGTDTQYF. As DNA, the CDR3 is TGTGCCAGCAGCTACCTAGCGGGAGTTGGTACAGATACGCAGTATTTT.

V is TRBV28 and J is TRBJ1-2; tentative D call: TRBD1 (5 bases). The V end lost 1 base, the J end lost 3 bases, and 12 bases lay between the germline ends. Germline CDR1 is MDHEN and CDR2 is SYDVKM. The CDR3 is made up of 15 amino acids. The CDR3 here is CASSLLEGAHYGYTF. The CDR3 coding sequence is TGTGCCAGCAGTTTATTGGAAGGGGCCCACTATGGCTACACCTTC.

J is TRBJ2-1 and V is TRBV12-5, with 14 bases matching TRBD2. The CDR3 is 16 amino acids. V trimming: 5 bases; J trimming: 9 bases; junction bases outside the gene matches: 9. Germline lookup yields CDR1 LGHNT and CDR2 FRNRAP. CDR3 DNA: TGTGCTAGTGGTCCTGGTCCGGGACTAGCGGGAGTTGAGCAGTTCTTC. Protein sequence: CASGPGPGLAGVEQFF.

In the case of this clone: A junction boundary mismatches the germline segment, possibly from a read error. The CDR3 DNA reads TGTGCCAGCAACTTACATGGAGCGGGAGTAAACGAGCAGTACTTC. This encodes CASNLHGAGVNEQYF. The chain has TRBV7-9 and TRBJ2-7; 8 positions match TRBD2. This CDR3 has 15 residues. Germline-derived CDR1 and CDR2 are SEHNR and FQNEAQ (reference sequence).